The rows below give T cell receptor beta chains drawn from one sample of a study of blood T cell repertoires in COVID-19. TCRdb's copy holds only in-frame clones and misses some; the assay was immunoSEQ multiplex PCR. The data show about 120,000 clones, with approximately 85% seen just once and about 11% held by the top ten. The source material was peripheral blood. These TCRs come from a man older than 75 with acute or convalescent COVID-19. Each CDR3 is given with its conserved first and last residue. D genes are given only for firm matches. Expanded clones get a size class; other rows say once, few or many, or leave the size out.

cdr3_aa: CASSLRQTGYGYTF
cdr3_nt: TGTGCCAGCAGTTTAAGACAGACTGGCTATGGCTACACCTTC
clone_size: once
j_call: TRBJ1-2
d_call: -
v_call: TRBV28

cdr3_aa: CASSLGQVSSYEQYF
cdr3_nt: TGCGCCAGCAGCTTGGGACAGGTGAGCTCCTACGAGCAGTACTTC
clone_size: -
j_call: TRBJ2-7
d_call: -
v_call: TRBV5-1

cdr3_aa: CASSPGAPNTEAFF
cdr3_nt: TGTGCCAGCAGCCCAGGGGCCCCTAACACTGAAGCTTTCTTT
clone_size: -
j_call: TRBJ1-1
d_call: -
v_call: TRBV11-3

cdr3_aa: CASSPRSGTGGKYEQYF
cdr3_nt: TGTGCCAGCAGCCCCCGATCTGGGACAGGGGGCAAGTACGAGCAGTACTTC
clone_size: -
j_call: TRBJ2-7
d_call: TRBD1
v_call: TRBV9

cdr3_aa: CASSASGFSYNEQFF
cdr3_nt: TGTGCCAGCAGCGCAAGCGGCTTCTCCTACAATGAGCAGTTCTTC
clone_size: -
j_call: TRBJ2-1
d_call: -
v_call: TRBV11-3

cdr3_aa: CASGGGSGNTIYF
cdr3_nt: TGTGCCAGCGGGGGAGGTTCTGGAAACACCATATATTTT
clone_size: -
j_call: TRBJ1-3
d_call: -
v_call: TRBV6-5

cdr3_aa: CASSPPGELTEAFF
cdr3_nt: TGTGCCAGCAGCCCCCCCGGAGAACTCACTGAAGCTTTCTTT
clone_size: -
j_call: TRBJ1-1
d_call: -
v_call: TRBV6-2/TRBV6-3

cdr3_aa: CASSRTIPNRELKGMNTEAFF
cdr3_nt: TGTGCCAGCAGTCGTACGATTCCGAACCGGGAGCTTAAGGGGATGAACACTGAAGCTTTCTTT
clone_size: -
j_call: TRBJ1-1
d_call: -
v_call: TRBV27

cdr3_aa: CASSSSGDGYTF
cdr3_nt: TGTGCCAGCAGTTCCTCGGGAGACGGCTACACCTTC
clone_size: -
j_call: TRBJ1-2
d_call: -
v_call: TRBV6-5

cdr3_aa: CASSFGTGTSNTEAFF
cdr3_nt: TGTGCCAGCAGCTTTGGTACCGGGACATCGAACACTGAAGCTTTCTTT
clone_size: -
j_call: TRBJ1-1
d_call: -
v_call: TRBV7-9

cdr3_aa: CASSLGWTGADANYGYTF
cdr3_nt: TGTGCCAGCAGCTTAGGATGGACAGGGGCCGATGCTAACTATGGCTACACCTTC
clone_size: few
j_call: TRBJ1-2
d_call: TRBD1
v_call: TRBV13

cdr3_aa: CASSLVRDANEQFF
cdr3_nt: TGTGCCAGCAGCTTAGTTCGGGATGCCAATGAGCAGTTCTTC
clone_size: once
j_call: TRBJ2-1
d_call: -
v_call: TRBV7-9

cdr3_aa: CATSRETGTGGYGYTF
cdr3_nt: TGTGCCACCAGCAGAGAGACCGGGACAGGGGGCTATGGCTACACCTTC
clone_size: -
j_call: TRBJ1-2
d_call: TRBD1
v_call: TRBV15

cdr3_aa: CASSSTGYGYTF
cdr3_nt: TGTGCCAGCAGCTCCACCGGCTATGGCTACACCTTC
clone_size: once
j_call: TRBJ1-2
d_call: -
v_call: TRBV5-4

cdr3_aa: CASSSYREEAFF
cdr3_nt: TGTGCCAGCAGCTCTTACAGGGAGGAAGCTTTCTTT
clone_size: -
j_call: TRBJ1-1
d_call: -
v_call: TRBV7-9

cdr3_aa: CSVPWTGASTEAFF
cdr3_nt: TGCAGCGTTCCTTGGACAGGGGCGAGCACTGAAGCTTTCTTT
clone_size: -
j_call: TRBJ1-1
d_call: TRBD1
v_call: TRBV29-1

cdr3_aa: CASSQQQGRYEQYF
cdr3_nt: TGCGCCAGCAGCCAGCAACAGGGTCGTTACGAGCAGTACTTC
clone_size: -
j_call: TRBJ2-7
d_call: -
v_call: TRBV4-3

cdr3_aa: CASSYPGDTQYF
cdr3_nt: TGCGCCAGCAGCTACCCCGGAGATACGCAGTATTTT
clone_size: -
j_call: TRBJ2-3
d_call: -
v_call: TRBV5-1

cdr3_aa: CSVGGDRVGNTEAFF
cdr3_nt: TGCAGCGTCGGGGGGGACAGGGTTGGGAACACTGAAGCTTTCTTT
clone_size: once
j_call: TRBJ1-1
d_call: TRBD1
v_call: TRBV29-1

cdr3_aa: CASSLGGEMGNTIYF
cdr3_nt: TGTGCCAGCAGCTTAGGAGGGGAGATGGGAAACACCATATATTTT
clone_size: -
j_call: TRBJ1-3
d_call: -
v_call: TRBV7-3

cdr3_aa: CSVTSSYEQYF
cdr3_nt: TGCAGCGTTACTAGCAGCTACGAGCAGTACTTC
clone_size: -
j_call: TRBJ2-7
d_call: -
v_call: TRBV29-1

cdr3_aa: CATSTRGSGEKLFF
cdr3_nt: TGTGCCACCAGCACCAGGGGCTCGGGTGAAAAACTGTTTTTT
clone_size: few
j_call: TRBJ1-4
d_call: -
v_call: TRBV15

cdr3_aa: CASSPLTGDAYNEQFF
cdr3_nt: TGTGCCAGCTCACCTTTGACAGGGGACGCCTACAATGAGCAGTTCTTC
clone_size: -
j_call: TRBJ2-1
d_call: TRBD1
v_call: TRBV18

cdr3_aa: CASSQAGIHYGYTF
cdr3_nt: TGTGCCAGCAGCCAAGCGGGGATTCACTATGGCTACACCTTC
clone_size: -
j_call: TRBJ1-2
d_call: -
v_call: TRBV11-2

cdr3_aa: CASSYSQGPKNIQYF
cdr3_nt: TGTGCCAGCAGTTACTCACAGGGTCCCAAAAACATTCAGTACTTC
clone_size: -
j_call: TRBJ2-4
d_call: -
v_call: TRBV6-5

cdr3_aa: CATRLAGVTGELFF
cdr3_nt: TGTGCCACCAGACTAGCGGGGGTCACCGGGGAGCTGTTTTTT
clone_size: -
j_call: TRBJ2-2
d_call: TRBD2
v_call: TRBV2

cdr3_aa: CASRNGQRLNQPQHF
cdr3_nt: TGTGCCAGCAGAAACGGACAGCGGCTGAATCAGCCCCAGCATTTT
clone_size: -
j_call: TRBJ1-5
d_call: -
v_call: TRBV6-5

cdr3_aa: CASSLEGQNTDTQYF
cdr3_nt: TGCGCCAGCAGCTTGGAGGGACAGAACACAGATACGCAGTATTTT
clone_size: -
j_call: TRBJ2-3
d_call: TRBD1
v_call: TRBV5-1

cdr3_aa: CASSPGTSNSRGEYF
cdr3_nt: TGTGCCAGCAGCCCCGGGACTAGCAATTCAAGGGGCGAGTACTTC
clone_size: -
j_call: TRBJ2-7
d_call: TRBD2
v_call: TRBV28

cdr3_aa: CASSLSPAGGLETQYF
cdr3_nt: TGCGCCAGCAGCTTGAGTCCAGCGGGGGGGCTCGAGACCCAGTACTTC
clone_size: -
j_call: TRBJ2-5
d_call: TRBD2
v_call: TRBV5-1

cdr3_aa: CASKKLAGDYNEQFF
cdr3_nt: TGTGCCAGTAAAAAACTAGCGGGAGACTACAATGAGCAGTTCTTC
clone_size: -
j_call: TRBJ2-1
d_call: TRBD2
v_call: TRBV19

cdr3_aa: CASSTGIYEQYF
cdr3_nt: TGTGCCAGCAGTACGGGGATCTACGAGCAGTACTTC
clone_size: -
j_call: TRBJ2-7
d_call: -
v_call: TRBV28

cdr3_aa: CASSRHLSNQPQHF
cdr3_nt: TGTGCCAGCAGTCGACATCTAAGCAATCAGCCCCAGCATTTT
clone_size: -
j_call: TRBJ1-5
d_call: -
v_call: TRBV6-2/TRBV6-3

cdr3_aa: CASSLAGPRMNTEAFF
cdr3_nt: TGCGCCAGCAGCTTGGCGGGTCCCCGCATGAACACTGAAGCTTTCTTT
clone_size: -
j_call: TRBJ1-1
d_call: -
v_call: TRBV5-1

cdr3_aa: CATSRETGPYEQYF
cdr3_nt: TGTGCCACCAGCAGAGAGACAGGCCCCTACGAGCAGTACTTC
clone_size: -
j_call: TRBJ2-7
d_call: -
v_call: TRBV15

cdr3_aa: CASSEIGRGGHNEQFF
cdr3_nt: TGTGCCAGCAGTGAGATTGGGCGGGGGGGGCACAATGAGCAGTTCTTC
clone_size: -
j_call: TRBJ2-1
d_call: TRBD2
v_call: TRBV6-1

cdr3_aa: CASSQVDLIGNQPQHF
cdr3_nt: TGCGCCAGCAGCCAAGTTGATCTAATCGGCAATCAGCCCCAGCATTTT
clone_size: few
j_call: TRBJ1-5
d_call: -
v_call: TRBV4-1

cdr3_aa: CASSQEPRPGVNGYEQYF
cdr3_nt: TGTGCCAGCAGCCAAGAGCCTAGACCGGGGGTCAACGGCTACGAGCAGTACTTC
clone_size: -
j_call: TRBJ2-7
d_call: -
v_call: TRBV4-2

cdr3_aa: CASSYYQGLSNQPQHF
cdr3_nt: TGTGCCAGCAGTTACTATCAGGGTCTAAGCAATCAGCCCCAGCATTTT
clone_size: -
j_call: TRBJ1-5
d_call: -
v_call: TRBV6-2/TRBV6-3

cdr3_aa: CSAQNTEAFF
cdr3_nt: TGCAGCGCACAGAACACTGAAGCTTTCTTT
clone_size: -
j_call: TRBJ1-1
d_call: -
v_call: TRBV29-1

cdr3_aa: CAISTVSTGELFF
cdr3_nt: TGTGCCATCTCGACAGTCTCCACCGGGGAGCTGTTTTTT
clone_size: -
j_call: TRBJ2-2
d_call: -
v_call: TRBV6-5

cdr3_aa: CASSSQGNLNYGYTF
cdr3_nt: TGTGCCAGTAGTTCTCAGGGAAACCTAAACTATGGCTACACCTTC
clone_size: -
j_call: TRBJ1-2
d_call: -
v_call: TRBV19

cdr3_aa: CASRRTGATTNEKLFF
cdr3_nt: TGTGCCAGTAGAAGGACAGGAGCCACAACTAATGAAAAACTGTTTTTT
clone_size: -
j_call: TRBJ1-4
d_call: TRBD1
v_call: TRBV19

cdr3_aa: CASTGTSGSLGGDTQYF
cdr3_nt: TGTGCCAGTACTGGGACTAGCGGGAGTCTGGGGGGAGATACGCAGTATTTT
clone_size: -
j_call: TRBJ2-3
d_call: TRBD2
v_call: TRBV19

cdr3_aa: CASSSDWGRSSGNTIYF
cdr3_nt: TGTGCCAGCAGCTCCGATTGGGGGCGGTCCTCTGGAAACACCATATATTTT
clone_size: -
j_call: TRBJ1-3
d_call: -
v_call: TRBV7-9

cdr3_aa: CASSPIEASYNSPLHF
cdr3_nt: TGTGCCAGCTCACCAATAGAAGCCTCCTATAATTCACCCCTCCACTTT
clone_size: few
j_call: TRBJ1-6
d_call: -
v_call: TRBV18

cdr3_aa: CASRSGGLGEKLFF
cdr3_nt: TGTGCCAGTAGAAGCGGGGGCCTGGGGGAAAAACTGTTTTTT
clone_size: -
j_call: TRBJ1-4
d_call: -
v_call: TRBV19

cdr3_aa: CAISQDSGKLFF
cdr3_nt: TGTGCCATCAGCCAGGACAGTGGGAAACTGTTTTTT
clone_size: -
j_call: TRBJ1-4
d_call: -
v_call: TRBV10-3

cdr3_aa: CASRRETGGAYEQYF
cdr3_nt: TGCGCCAGCCGGAGGGAGACAGGGGGCGCGTACGAGCAGTACTTC
clone_size: -
j_call: TRBJ2-7
d_call: TRBD1
v_call: TRBV10-2

cdr3_aa: CASSRDRDSGNTIYF
cdr3_nt: TGTGCCAGCAGTAGAGACAGAGACTCTGGAAACACCATATATTTT
clone_size: -
j_call: TRBJ1-3
d_call: -
v_call: TRBV6-6

cdr3_aa: CASSLGIGDTIYF
cdr3_nt: TGCGCCAGCAGCTTGGGGATAGGAGACACCATATATTTT
clone_size: -
j_call: TRBJ1-3
d_call: -
v_call: TRBV5-1

cdr3_aa: CATSDRTGVSGGRGTDTQYF
cdr3_nt: TGTGCCACCAGTGACCGGACAGGGGTTAGCGGGGGACGTGGAACAGATACGCAGTATTTT
clone_size: -
j_call: TRBJ2-3
d_call: -
v_call: TRBV24-1

cdr3_aa: CASRVGLAGYNEQFF
cdr3_nt: TGTGCCAGCAGGGTTGGACTAGCGGGATACAATGAGCAGTTCTTC
clone_size: -
j_call: TRBJ2-1
d_call: TRBD2
v_call: TRBV2